This note documents a single TCR beta chain sequence. As yet, its antigen is unknown. This sample was taken from a study of T cell responses to AZD1222 COVID-19 vaccine. Whole-study results and caveats: Repertoire sampling was restricted to post-peak T cell response timepoints. Clonal diversity may have been underestimated in mostly white British donors. Baseline serostatus was positive in only a handful of AZD1222 recipients.

The data were produced by immunoSEQ multiplex PCR, yet TCRdb's version contains in-frame clones alone and is incomplete. The data show about 76,000 clones, with more than 60% seen just once and 25% to 30% held by the top ten. The CDR3 has 14 residues. V trimming: 6 bases; J trimming: 1 base; junction bases outside the gene matches: 6. Germline CDR1 reads SNHLY; CDR2 reads FYNNEI. The chain has TRBV2 and TRBJ2-7, with 7 bases that match TRBD2. This clonotype was obtained from an adult who received the MenACWY meningococcal vaccine as a control. The material sequenced was peripheral blood, taken 28 days after the second dose of the MenACWY control vaccine. The CDR3 protein is CASSRGSGSYEQYF. CDR3 DNA: TGTGCCAGCAGCCGCGGGAGCGGTTCCTACGAGCAGTACTTC.